These T cell receptor beta chains were read from a single sample in a study of CD8+CD57+ T cells in acquired aplastic anemia. TCRdb analysed the reads with MiXCR anew, one entry per CDR3 protein. The table has hundreds of thousands of distinct CDR3 sequences, 55% to 75% seen once; the top ten hold 4%. What was sequenced was sorted CD4+, CD8+, or CD8+CD57+ T cells (not recorded which) from PBMCs. These receptors came from a human donor in good health, serving as a control. Each CDR3 is given with its conserved first and last residue. Fields, in order: V gene, D gene, clone size, CDR3 length, J gene, CDR3 DNA, CDR3 protein. The D gene is left open where the match is weak. Expanded clones get a size class; other rows say once, few or many, or leave the size out.

TRBV4-3	-	many	13	TRBJ1-2	TGCGCCAGCAGCCAAGCAGGGAGCTATGGCTACACCTTC	CASSQAGSYGYTF
TRBV9	-	-	15	TRBJ1-4	TGTGCCAGCAGCAGATACATGGAAACTAATGAAAAACTGTTTTTT	CASSRYMETNEKLFF
TRBV9	-	-	15	TRBJ1-6	TGTGCCAGCAGCTTACAAAGCTCCTATGATTCACTCCTCCACTTT	CASSLQSSYDSLLHF
TRBV20-1	TRBD1	-	11	TRBJ1-4	TGCAGTGCCTTATACAGGGGTGGCGGCTTTTTT	CSALYRGGGFF
TRBV7-6	-	-	14	TRBJ2-7	TGTGCCAGCAGCTTAGGACCCTCTCTTCCCGAGCAGTACTTC	CASSLGPSLPEQYF
TRBV19	TRBD2	-	15	TRBJ2-1	TGTGCCAGTAACCTCGGGACTAGAACTTACAATGAGCAGTTCTTC	CASNLGTRTYNEQFF
TRBV5-5	-	-	12	TRBJ2-7	TGTGCCAGCAGCTTGACACAGTACGAGCAGTACTTC	CASSLTQYEQYF
TRBV7-6	-	-	15	TRBJ2-6	TGTGCCAGTAGCATCGACAGCTCTGGGGCGCAGGACCTGACTTTC	CASSIDSSGAQDLTF
TRBV19	TRBD1	-	14	TRBJ2-7	TGTGCCACCAGGAAGACAGGGCGCGGCTACGAGCAGTACTTC	CATRKTGRGYEQYF
TRBV29-1	TRBD1	many	17	TRBJ1-2	TGCAGCGTTGGTCCGGCGGGACAGGGGGCAATTTGGTATGGCTACACCTTC	CSVGPAGQGAIWYGYTF
TRBV5-1	-	-	14	TRBJ1-1	TGCGCCAGCAGCTTGGGGAGCGGGGGGAGTGAAGCTTTCTTT	CASSLGSGGSEAFF
TRBV7-9	-	-	15	TRBJ1-6	TGTGCCAGCAACCGACCTGGACGGTTCGACGCGCAGTACCACTTT	CASNRPGRFDAQYHF
TRBV12-1	-	many	14	TRBJ1-1	TGTGCCAGCAGCTTTGCAACGGAGAACACTGAAGCTTTCTTT	CASSFATENTEAFF
TRBV19	TRBD1	-	14	TRBJ2-7	TGTGCCAGTGCCTCGGGACAGGCTAACCACGAGCAGTACTTC	CASASGQANHEQYF
TRBV19	-	-	16	TRBJ1-5	TGTGCCAGCCACTCATGGGGGACATTTAGCAATCAGCCCCAGCATTTT	CASHSWGTFSNQPQHF
TRBV7-9	-	few	15	TRBJ2-2	TGTGCCAGCAGCCGGCGGGGTGGTATCACCGGGGCGTTGTTTTTT	CASSRRGGITGALFF
TRBV24-1	-	few	13	TRBJ1-1	TGTGCCACCAGTGACCCACAGGGCCTGAAAGCTTTCTTT	CATSDPQGLKAFF
TRBV12-3/TRBV12-4	-	-	15	TRBJ1-1	TGTGCCAGCATGACGGAAAGTGACAGCTACACTGAAGCTTTCTTT	CASMTESDSYTEAFF
TRBV11-2	-	-	16	TRBJ1-4	TGTGCCAGCAGCTCAACCCTTTGGTCGGCTACTGAAGCACTGTTTTTT	CASSSTLWSATEALFF
TRBV9	-	-	14	TRBJ2-3	TGTGCCAGCACCCAGGGGGGGGGTGCAGATACGCAGTATTTT	CASTQGGGADTQYF
TRBV24-1	-	-	15	TRBJ2-3	TGTGCCACCAGTGCTAGGAGGGGGGCCCCAGATACGCAGTATTTT	CATSARRGAPDTQYF
TRBV7-2	TRBD1	many	15	TRBJ1-3	TGTGCCAGCAGCCCGACAGGGGGGACTGGAAACACCATATATTTT	CASSPTGGTGNTIYF
TRBV7-8	-	-	15	TRBJ2-2	TGTGCCAGCAGCCGACAGAGTAGTATCCCAGGGGAGCTGTTTTTT	CASSRQSSIPGELFF
TRBV5-4	-	-	16	TRBJ1-6	TGTGCCAGCGTTTCGGCGAGGGAGGGCCTTAATTCACCCCTCCACTTT	CASVSAREGLNSPLHF
TRBV15	-	-	16	TRBJ2-1	TGTGCCACCAGCAGAGATCTGGCAGCTCGGAGGAATGAGCAGTTCTTC	CATSRDLAARRNEQFF
TRBV5-6	-	many	15	TRBJ1-2	TGTGCCAGCAGCTTATGGGTAAACTTCAACTATGGCTACACCTTC	CASSLWVNFNYGYTF
TRBV11-1	-	-	13	TRBJ1-2	TGCGCCAGCTCGGCCCAGGGTGATGATGGCTACACCTTC	CASSAQGDDGYTF
TRBV24-1	-	-	13	TRBJ2-5	TGTGCCACCAGTGATCCATGGAGGGAGACCCAGTACTTC	CATSDPWRETQYF
TRBV7-9	TRBD1	once	15	TRBJ1-2	TGTGCCAGCAGCTTGGTAGCAGGGGGGCCCTATGGCTACACCTTC	CASSLVAGGPYGYTF
TRBV3-1	-	many	11	TRBJ1-2	TGTGCCAGCAGCCAAGACTATGGCTACACCTTC	CASSQDYGYTF
TRBV7-7	TRBD1	-	16	TRBJ1-6	TGTGCCAGCAGCTTAGTGTCGGGACAGGATAATTCACCCCTCCACTTT	CASSLVSGQDNSPLHF
TRBV19	TRBD1	-	15	TRBJ1-4	TGTGCCAGTAGTGTGACAGGGGGCGGTATTGAAAAACTGTTTTTT	CASSVTGGGIEKLFF
TRBV3-1	TRBD1	once	15	TRBJ1-1	TGTGCCAGCAGCGAAGGGACAGGGGGAAGCAACGAAGGCTTCTTT	CASSEGTGGSNEGFF
TRBV7-2	TRBD2	-	16	TRBJ2-3	TGTGCCAGCAGCGTTCGGACTAGCGGGGGCGCAGATACGCAGTATTTT	CASSVRTSGGADTQYF
TRBV7-2	-	once	13	TRBJ2-2	TGTGCCAGCAGTCGGTCACGGATCGGGGAGCTGTTTTTT	CASSRSRIGELFF
TRBV6-1	-	many	11	TRBJ1-6	TGTGCCAGCAGTTCGAATTCACCCCTCCACTTT	CASSSNSPLHF
TRBV5-1	-	-	12	TRBJ2-7	TGCGCCAGCAGCAAGGGTGCGGCGGAGCAGTACTTC	CASSKGAAEQYF
TRBV5-1	-	-	16	TRBJ2-3	TGCGCCAGCAGCCTGAGGGGGAGGGTGTACACAGATACGCAGTATTTT	CASSLRGRVYTDTQYF
TRBV20-1	-	-	16	TRBJ2-2	TGCAGTGGTGTTGAGGGCAGGGTGGGGGACACCGGGGAGCTGTTTTTT	CSGVEGRVGDTGELFF
TRBV20-1	-	-	15	TRBJ1-1	TGCAGTGCTAGGGGTACCTTAGCGGCCGCGCGTGAAGCTTTCTTT	CSARGTLAAAREAFF
TRBV7-9	-	once	14	TRBJ2-5	-	CASSRKKEQYVGPF
TRBV5-4	TRBD2	-	17	TRBJ2-5	TGTGCCAGCAGCGGAATCTCTAGCGGGGGGGGTCGAGAGACCCAGTACTTC	CASSGISSGGGRETQYF